These 32 T cell receptor beta chains came from one sample sequenced in a study of shared clonotypes between healthy human individuals. Generated by immunoSEQ multiplex PCR, the TCRdb table keeps only in-frame clones and is missing some. The table lists 2.3 million or so clones, just over 90% of them singletons, with under 0.45% in the top ten. Sequenced input: naive CD4+ T cells from PBMCs. Subset: CD45RA+ positively selected. The receptor source for this set is a man aged 18-30 years in good health. Some clones in this sample may be carry-over from other donors' samples.

V gene TRBV18 combines with J gene TRBJ2-1; D might be TRBD2 (6 bases). CDR1 and CDR2 from the germline V gene are KGHSH and LQKENI. The CDR3 contains 16 residues. Trimming stripped 3 bases from V and 4 bases from J, with 16 bases between. The CDR3 here is CASSPSLGAGYNEQFF. The CDR3 DNA is TGTGCCAGCTCACCCAGCCTGGGAGCGGGTTACAATGAGCAGTTCTTC.

This chain uses TRBV13 with TRBJ2-5, with 12 nucleotides matching TRBD2. Germline loops: CDR1 PRHDT, CDR2 FYEKMQ (reference sequence). The V and J ends lost 5 bases and 1 base, in that order; junction bases with no gene match: 17. This CDR3 has 20 amino acids. DNA of the CDR3: TGTGCCAGCAGCCCCCATTGGACTAGCGGGATAGTTTCTAGCCAAGAGACCCAGTACTTC. Encoded protein: CASSPHWTSGIVSSQETQYF.

The chain couples TRBV30 to TRBJ1-2; D might be TRBD1 (6 bases). Per germline, CDR1 GTSNPN and CDR2 SVGIG (reference sequence). This CDR3 comprises 13 residues. Here the CDR3 reads CWRIRGADYGYTF. The CDR3 DNA reads as TGTTGGAGAATCAGGGGCGCCGACTATGGCTACACCTTC.

V gene TRBV4-1 combines with J gene TRBJ1-2; D not resolved. Trimming stripped 1 base from V and 0 bases from J, with 12 bases between. The CDR3 totals 16 residues. Germline-derived CDR1 and CDR2 are MGHRA and YSYEKL. CDR3 loop: CASSQGSQMTNYGYTF. DNA of the CDR3: TGCGCCAGCAGCCAAGGGAGCCAGATGACTAACTATGGCTACACCTTC.

The chain carries TRBV7-9 and TRBJ1-2; D is perhaps TRBD1 (5 bases). Trimming took off 6 bases at V and 4 bases at J, with 18 bases between the two ends. Germline V gene lookup returns CDR1 SEHNR and CDR2 FQNEAQ (reference sequence). The CDR3 extends over 15 amino acids. The CDR3 bases are TGTGCCAGCAGTCCCGGGACCGCGAATTCCTATGGCTACACCTTC. Its translation: CASSPGTANSYGYTF.

This clone was seen a few times. The chain combines TRBV9 with TRBJ1-1; maybe TRBD1 (5 bases). Trimming pared 0 bases from V and 11 bases from J, leaving 14 bases between. Germline CDR1 SGDLS, CDR2 YYNGEE. This CDR3 region has 13 residues. CDR3 loop: CASSVEPQGSAFF. CDR3 sequence (DNA): TGTGCCAGCAGCGTAGAGCCCCAGGGTTCGGCTTTCTTT.

As to this clone: This CDR3 is also generated by other DNA sequences in the sample. This chain links TRBV6-1 with TRBJ2-7, with TRBD1 identical over 10 bases. The trim removed 2 bases at V and 4 bases at J, leaving 2 bases unmatched. This CDR3 region has 14 residues. The germline V gene encodes CDR1 MNHNS and CDR2 SASEGT. CDR3: CASSERGQGYEQYF. The CDR3 bases are TGTGCCAGCAGTGAACGGGGACAGGGGTACGAGCAGTACTTC.

V and J are TRBV14 and TRBJ1-1; 7 bases agree with TRBD1. The CDR3 loop spans 15 amino acids. With 2 bases clipped from V and 7 bases from J, the junction kept 10 bases outside the gene matches. The germline CDR1 and CDR2 sequences are SGHDN and FVKESK. The CDR3: CASSQSQGVEVEAFF. The CDR3 bases are TGTGCCAGCAGCCAATCCCAGGGGGTAGAGGTTGAAGCTTTCTTT.

This chain uses TRBV5-1 with TRBJ1-4, with D possibly being TRBD1 (5 bases). The CDR3 spans 15 residues. Germline V lookup: CDR1 SGHRS, CDR2 YFSETQ. Trimming removed 0 bases from V and 4 bases from J, with 10 bases in between. In DNA, the CDR3 is TGCGCCAGCAGCTTGGGGGTGCAGGGTAATGAAAAACTGTTTTTT. Amino acids: CASSLGVQGNEKLFF.

The chain uses TRBV30 and TRBJ2-3; 10 nucleotides match TRBD2. The V segment lost 7 bases and the J segment 6 bases; nucleotides outside the gene matches: 13. Germline CDR1 reads GTSNPN; CDR2 reads SVGIG (reference sequence). The CDR3 covers 15 residues. CDR3 loop: CALNPLAGDSDTQYF. The CDR3 region has the DNA TGTGCCTTAAACCCTCTAGCGGGAGATTCGGATACGCAGTATTTT.

The CDR3 protein is CASSLAGTPNTGELFF. CDR3 in DNA: TGTGCCAGCAGCTTAGCCGGGACACCTAACACCGGGGAGCTGTTTTTT. The chain joins TRBV7-8 to TRBJ2-2; TRBD1 might be the D (6 bases). This CDR3 is 16 amino acids long. Germline CDR1 SGHVS, CDR2 FQNEAQ. The V end lost 0 bases, the J end lost 2 bases, and 10 bases lay between the germline ends.

V and J are TRBV7-2 and TRBJ1-2; D gene ambiguous. Per the germline V gene, CDR1 is SGHTA and CDR2 is FQGNSA. This CDR3 spans 15 amino acids. V was shortened by 0 bases and J by 4 bases, with 12 bases between the two germline ends. CDR3 loop: CASSLAGTELYGYTF. In nucleotides, the CDR3 is TGTGCCAGCAGCTTAGCAGGAACAGAACTCTATGGCTACACCTTC.

Here the CDR3 reads CASSLVSLRTGELFF. The CDR3 nucleotides are TGCGCCAGCAGCCTCGTATCACTTCGTACCGGGGAGCTGTTTTTT. This chain uses TRBV5-1 with TRBJ2-2; the D is unclear. CDR1 is SGHRS and CDR2 is YFSETQ in the germline V gene. The V and J ends lost 4 bases and 5 bases respectively, with 15 bases between them. The CDR3 is 15 residues long. Supplemented by reference TRBV5-1 and TRBJ2-2, the full variable domain reads KAGVTQTPRYLIKTRGQQVTLSCSPISGHRSVSWYQQTPGQGLQFLFEYFSETQRNKGNFPGRFSGRQFSNSRSEMNVSTLELGDSALYLCASSLVSLRTGELFFGEGSRLTVL.

The V call is TRBV6-6, the J call TRBJ1-2, with a weak D call TRBD1 (5 bases). CDR1 and CDR2 from the germline V gene are MNHNY and SVGAGI (reference sequence). Trimming removed 7 bases from V and 2 bases from J, with 20 bases in between. This CDR3 spans 16 amino acids. The CDR3 DNA sequence: TGTGCCAGCACAGACCCAGGGCGTGGCGCGAACTATGGCTACACCTTC. Its protein is CASTDPGRGANYGYTF.

This chain uses TRBV7-2 with TRBJ2-1, with a weak D call TRBD1 (6 bases). The V end lost 1 base, the J end lost 6 bases, and 16 bases lay between the germline ends. Germline CDR1 and CDR2: SGHTA and FQGNSA. The CDR3 contains 16 residues. The CDR3 coding sequence is TGTGCCAGCAGCTTAGAAGTAGGCAGGGGCGGCAATGAGCAGTTCTTC. Its translation: CASSLEVGRGGNEQFF.

This clone was observed once. The J gene is TRBJ2-5, the V gene TRBV10-2; 8 nucleotides align to TRBD2. This CDR3 comprises 14 residues. The junction had 5 bases not matched to a gene; V was cut back by 5 bases and J by 3 bases. The germline gives CDR1 WSHSY, CDR2 SAAADI. DNA of the CDR3: TGCGCCAGCAGTATCGCGGGAGGAGAAGAGACCCAGTACTTC. Translation: CASSIAGGEETQYF.

The V gene is TRBV7-8, the J gene TRBJ1-1; no clear D. The germline V and J ends were trimmed by 3 bases and 5 bases, with 22 bases remaining between them. CDR1 and CDR2 from the germline V gene are SGHVS and FQNEAQ. This CDR3 is built from 17 residues. CDR3 region: CASSLIFQEGIYTEAFF. The DNA of the CDR3 is TGTGCCAGCAGCTTGATTTTTCAGGAGGGAATATATACTGAAGCTTTCTTT.

The chain is built from TRBV19 and TRBJ1-2; D remains ambiguous. The germline V gene encodes CDR1 LNHDA and CDR2 SQIVND (reference sequence). V was trimmed by 4 bases and J by 6 bases, leaving 15 bases between them. The CDR3 runs 14 residues. CDR3 residues: CASSTSGLKNGYTF. CDR3 bases: TGTGCCAGTAGTACCTCGGGTCTCAAGAATGGCTACACCTTC. Using reference TRBV19 and TRBJ1-2 for the parts outside the CDR3, the full variable domain is DGGITQSPKYLFRKEGQNVTLSCEQNLNHDAMYWYRQDPGQGLRLIYYSQIVNDFQKGDIAEGYSVSREKKESFPLTVTSAQKNPTAFYLCASSTSGLKNGYTFGSGTRLTVV.

The V call is TRBV5-6, the J call TRBJ1-2; 10 bases match TRBD1. V lost 6 bases to trimming and J lost 5 bases; unmatched junction nucleotides: 7. Germline CDR1 and CDR2: SGHDT and YYEEEE. The CDR3 covers 14 residues. CDR3 DNA: TGTGCCAGCACTGAAAAGGGACAGGGGTATGGCTACACCTTC. Amino acids: CASTEKGQGYGYTF.

This clone has only one observation. The sample contains more than one DNA sequence encoding this CDR3. The CDR3 loop is CASSFGSGSTDTQYF. The CDR3 DNA follows: TGTGCCAGCAGCTTCGGTAGCGGGAGCACAGATACGCAGTATTTT. This chain connects TRBV11-3 to TRBJ2-3, with 7 bases matching TRBD2. This CDR3 contains 15 residues. V trimming: 3 bases; J trimming: 0 bases; junction bases outside the gene matches: 3. Germline CDR1 is SGHNT and CDR2 is YENEEA.

This CDR3 is CAIIRGQGGYTF. CDR3 nucleotides: TGTGCCATTATTCGGGGTCAGGGTGGCTACACCTTC. The V and J genes are TRBV6-4 and TRBJ1-2; possibly TRBD1 for D (5 bases). Germline V gene lookup returns CDR1 MRHNA and CDR2 SNTAGT. Trimming took 10 bases from V and 7 from J, leaving 16 bases between them. This CDR3 region has 12 residues.

The chain uses TRBV11-2 and TRBJ2-5; 7 nucleotides line up with TRBD1. The trim removed 3 bases at V and 2 bases at J, leaving 6 bases unmatched. The CDR3 spans 15 residues. Germline values: CDR1 SGHAT, CDR2 FQNNGV. CDR3 residues: CASSLTGSSQETQYF. The DNA of the CDR3 is TGTGCCAGCAGCTTGACAGGGAGCAGTCAAGAGACCCAGTACTTC.

The gene calls are TRBV14 and TRBJ1-5; D unclear. The germline V gene has CDR1 SGHDN and CDR2 FVKESK. The V end lost 0 bases, the J end lost 0 bases, and 9 bases lay between the germline ends. CDR3 length equals 16 residues. CDR3 nucleotide sequence: TGTGCCAGCAGCCAAGAGACCCCTTATAGCAATCAGCCCCAGCATTTT. Encoded protein: CASSQETPYSNQPQHF.

This clone has just a few counts. The V gene is TRBV29-1, the J gene TRBJ1-1, with 7 bases fitting TRBD1. With 4 bases clipped from V and 6 bases from J, the junction kept 5 bases outside the gene matches. The CDR3 has 12 amino acids. CDR1 SQVTM and CDR2 ANQGSEA come from the germline V gene. CDR3 protein: CSVGRQGAEAFF. The CDR3 DNA reads as TGCAGCGTTGGTCGGCAGGGGGCTGAAGCTTTCTTT.

The chain combines TRBV7-3 with TRBJ1-5; 8 nucleotides agree with TRBD1. Germline CDR1 and CDR2: SGHTA and FQGTGA. The CDR3 sequence is 15 residues long. After removal of 5 bases from V and 6 bases from J, the junction contained 9 bases not matched to a gene. This CDR3 is CASSPDRGRAQPQHF. CDR3 sequence (DNA): TGTGCCAGCAGCCCCGACAGGGGTCGGGCTCAGCCCCAGCATTTT.

This clone appeared a single time. The V gene is TRBV15, the J gene TRBJ2-3; 10 bases are a match to TRBD2. Unmatched junction bases numbered 9, after V lost 1 base and J lost 8 bases. Germline CDR1 reads LNHNV; CDR2 reads YYDKDF (reference sequence). This CDR3 region has 16 residues. This chain's CDR3 is CATSRVVLAGESTQYF. The CDR3 DNA sequence: TGTGCCACCAGCAGAGTGGTGCTAGCGGGAGAGAGTACGCAGTATTTT.

The gene calls are TRBV6-4 and TRBJ1-1; unclear D gene. Germline V gives CDR1 MRHNA, CDR2 SNTAGT. The V gene lost 2 bases and the J gene lost 1 base, with 5 bases spanning the gap. CDR3 length: 13 amino acids. The CDR3 reads CASSDEENTEAFF. The CDR3 bases are TGTGCCAGCAGTGACGAGGAGAACACTGAAGCTTTCTTT.

This clone has just one count. The V and J genes are TRBV30 and TRBJ2-1; TRBD2 is a possible D gene (5 bases). This CDR3 contains 13 residues. Trimming shortened V by 4 bases and J by 9 bases, and 16 bases separated the two germline ends. The germline V gene encodes CDR1 GTSNPN and CDR2 SVGIG (reference sequence). The CDR3 coding sequence is TGTGCCTGGAAGGGTTCTAGCCTGGGTGAGCAGTTCTTC. As protein: CAWKGSSLGEQFF.

The rearrangement links TRBV10-1 to TRBJ2-7; 10 positions match TRBD2. V lost 3 bases to trimming and J lost 12 bases; unmatched junction nucleotides: 5. The length of the CDR3 is 12 residues. Germline values: CDR1 WNHNN, CDR2 SYGVQD (reference sequence). This CDR3 reads CASSDPGTSAYF. The CDR3 DNA reads TGCGCCAGCAGTGACCCCGGGACTAGCGCGTACTTC.

V is TRBV4-1 and J is TRBJ1-1; D is undetermined. The CDR3 is made up of 14 amino acids. Trimming removed 4 bases at V and 7 bases at J, with 16 bases between. The germline V gene has CDR1 MGHRA and CDR2 YSYEKL. DNA for the CDR3: TGCGCCAGCAGCCGACTTGGACCTGTCGGTGAAGCTTTCTTT. This gives the protein CASSRLGPVGEAFF.

Concerning this clone: The same CDR3 can be traced to other DNA sequences in this sample. The CDR3 bases are TGTGCCAGCTCACCAGACCTAAATGAAAAACTGTTTTTT. It specifies CASSPDLNEKLFF. The V gene is TRBV18, the J gene TRBJ1-4; D remains ambiguous. CDR1 is KGHSH, CDR2 LQKENI, per germline. The CDR3 sequence is 13 residues long. The V and J ends lost 2 bases and 5 bases respectively, with 6 bases between them.

Of note for this clone: The junction departs from the called germline gene at one end, perhaps through a read error. The rearrangement joins TRBV10-3 to TRBJ2-5, with D perhaps TRBD2 (7 bases). CDR1 is ENHRY and CDR2 is SYGVKD in the germline V gene. This CDR3 region has 15 residues. The CDR3 sequence is CAISELGGAQETQYF. Here the CDR3 DNA reads TGTGCCATCAGCGAGTTGGGGGGGGCCCAAGAGACCCAGTACTTC.